The source of this T cell receptor (beta chain) is a study of Graves' ophthalmopathy and Graves' hyperthyroidism. Across the study: Researchers obtained peripheral blood at initial diagnosis, before any treatment had begun. Study-wide findings and caveats: The authors also found most expanded thyroid clonotypes above 0.001 frequency in blood.

CDR1 is LNHDA, CDR2 SQIVND, per germline (reference sequence). V lost 7 bases and J lost 1, with 13 bases in between. The CDR3 extends over 14 amino acids. Transcripts of RNA were the source for amplifying TCR beta CDR3 regions. An initial RT-PCR round employing HTBI primers preceded a second-round multiplex PCR. TCRdb itself ran the multiplex PCR reads through MiXCR, one entry per CDR3 protein. Of 400,000 to 450,000 distinct CDR3 sequences listed, roughly 21% are singletons. There are many counts of this clonotype. Its antigen is unidentified. Ineligible for inclusion were patients with other autoimmune diseases, uncontrolled infections, pregnancy or lactation.

Material: peripheral blood. The sequence was obtained from a woman between 18 and 29 years old with stable Graves' hyperthyroidism. J is TRBJ1-1 and V is TRBV19, with a tentative D call TRBD1 (6 bases). In nucleotides, the CDR3 is TGTGCCAGTAAGCTCCACAGGGAGAACACTGAAGCTTTCTTT. Amino acids: CASKLHRENTEAFF.